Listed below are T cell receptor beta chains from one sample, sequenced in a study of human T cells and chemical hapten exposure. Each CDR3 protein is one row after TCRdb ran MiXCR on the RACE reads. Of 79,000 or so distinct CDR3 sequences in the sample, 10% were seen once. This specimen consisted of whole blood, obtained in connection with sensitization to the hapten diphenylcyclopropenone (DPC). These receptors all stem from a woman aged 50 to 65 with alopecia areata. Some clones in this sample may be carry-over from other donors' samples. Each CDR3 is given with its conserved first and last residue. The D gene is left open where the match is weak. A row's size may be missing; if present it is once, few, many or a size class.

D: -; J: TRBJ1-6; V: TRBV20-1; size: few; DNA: TGCAGTGCTAGAGATACGGCAGGCAGAACCTATAATTCACCCCTCCACTTT; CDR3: CSARDTAGRTYNSPLHF
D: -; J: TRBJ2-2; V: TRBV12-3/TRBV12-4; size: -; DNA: TGTGCCAGCAGACCCGACAGAGGGAACACCGGGGAGCTGTTTTTT; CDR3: CASRPDRGNTGELFF
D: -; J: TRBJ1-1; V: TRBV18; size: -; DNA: TGTGCCAGCTCACCACCGGGAGTAAGCGGGGGAAACACTGAAGCTTTCTTT; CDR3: CASSPPGVSGGNTEAFF
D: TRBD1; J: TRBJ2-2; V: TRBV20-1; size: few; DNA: TGCAGTGCTAGTTCGAGCGACAGGGACACCGGGGAGCTGTTTTTT; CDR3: CSASSSDRDTGELFF
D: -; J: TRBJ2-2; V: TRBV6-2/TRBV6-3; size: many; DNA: TGTGCCAGCAGTCTCGGTGGTAGTGGCACCGGGGAGCTGTTTTTT; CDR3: CASSLGGSGTGELFF
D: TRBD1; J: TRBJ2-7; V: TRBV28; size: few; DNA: TGTGCCAGCAGTTTAAGTGGGACAGGGGTTGACGAGCAGTACTTC; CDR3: CASSLSGTGVDEQYF
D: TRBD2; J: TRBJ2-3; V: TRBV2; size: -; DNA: TGTGCCAGCAGTGAAGAGTTACTAGCGGGAGCAGATACGCAGTATTTT; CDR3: CASSEELLAGADTQYF
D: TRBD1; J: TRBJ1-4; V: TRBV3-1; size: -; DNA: TGTGCCAGCAGCCAACCGAGCCTCGGACAGGGGGCGTTACGACTGTTTTTT; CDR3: CASSQPSLGQGALRLFF
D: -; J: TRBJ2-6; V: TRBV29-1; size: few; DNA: TGCAGCGTGACAGATTCGAGGGCCAACGTCCTGACTTTC; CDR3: CSVTDSRANVLTF
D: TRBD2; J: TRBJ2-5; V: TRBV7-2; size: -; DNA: TGTGCCAGCAGCCGGGGACTAGCGGGAGGCCTCGGGACCCAGTACTTC; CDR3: CASSRGLAGGLGTQYF
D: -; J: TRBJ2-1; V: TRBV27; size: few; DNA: TGTGCCAGCAGTTCACCTCTAGCGCCCCGGCAGTTCTTC; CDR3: CASSSPLAPRQFF
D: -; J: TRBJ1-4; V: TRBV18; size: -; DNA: TGTGCCAGCTCCCCTGACAGGACGGGCCAGGAAAAACTGTTTTTT; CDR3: CASSPDRTGQEKLFF
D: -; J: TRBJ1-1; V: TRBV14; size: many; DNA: TGTGCCAGCAGCCAAGATTGGGGGGCCTACACTGAAGCTTTCTTT; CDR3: CASSQDWGAYTEAFF
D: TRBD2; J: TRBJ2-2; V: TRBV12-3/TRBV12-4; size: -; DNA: TGTGCCAGCAGTTCAAGCCTGGGGACAGCCTCTAGCGGGAAGAACACCGGGGAGCTGTTTTTT; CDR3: CASSSSLGTASSGKNTGELFF
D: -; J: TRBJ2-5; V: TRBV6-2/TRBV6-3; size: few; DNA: TGTGCCTCCCAGGTAGGAGAGACCCAGTACTTC; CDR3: CASQVGETQYF
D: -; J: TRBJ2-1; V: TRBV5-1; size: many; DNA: TGCGCCAGCAGCTTGGCTCCAAATTACAATGAGCAGTTCTTC; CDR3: CASSLAPNYNEQFF
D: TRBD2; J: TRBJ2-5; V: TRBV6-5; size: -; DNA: TGTGCCAGCAGCCCTAGCGGGAGTAGAAGAGAGACCCAGTACTTC; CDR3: CASSPSGSRRETQYF
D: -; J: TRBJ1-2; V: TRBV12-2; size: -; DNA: TGTGCAAGTCGCCTGCGTCAGGGGTATGGCTACACCTTC; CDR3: CASRLRQGYGYTF
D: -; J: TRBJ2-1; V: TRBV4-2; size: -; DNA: TGTGCCAGCAGCCAGGACCATACTAACTCCTACAGTGAGCAGTTCTTC; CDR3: CASSQDHTNSYSEQFF
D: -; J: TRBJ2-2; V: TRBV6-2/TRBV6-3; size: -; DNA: TGTGCCAGCAGTATACTACGCGGAGCCACCGGGGAGCTGTTTTTT; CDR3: CASSILRGATGELFF
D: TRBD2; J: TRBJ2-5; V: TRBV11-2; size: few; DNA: TGTGCCAGCAGCTTAGAGGCTAGCGGGAAAGGGGAGACCCAGTACTTC; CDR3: CASSLEASGKGETQYF
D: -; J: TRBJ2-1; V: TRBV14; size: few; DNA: TGTGCCAGCAGCCAAGACAGGGAGGCGCGGGCATCCTACAATGAGCAGTTCTTC; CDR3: CASSQDREARASYNEQFF
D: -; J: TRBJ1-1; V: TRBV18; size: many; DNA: TGTGCCAGCTCAATAACACTGAACACTGAAGCTTTCTTT; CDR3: CASSITLNTEAFF
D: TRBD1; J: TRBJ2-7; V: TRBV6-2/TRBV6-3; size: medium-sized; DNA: TGTGCCAGCAGTTTTACAGGGGCGAGCTCCTACGAGCAGTACTTC; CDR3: CASSFTGASSYEQYF
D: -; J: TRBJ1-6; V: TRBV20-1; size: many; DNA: TGCAGTGCTAAACCGCGGGCTCCGAATTCACCCCTCCACTTT; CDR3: CSAKPRAPNSPLHF
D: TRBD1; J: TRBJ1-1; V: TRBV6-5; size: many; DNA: TGTGCCAGCAGTTTCCGACAGGGGCAGACTGAAGCTTTCTTT; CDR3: CASSFRQGQTEAFF
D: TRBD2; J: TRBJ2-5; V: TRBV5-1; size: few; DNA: TGCGCCAGCAGCTCCGGGACTAGCGGGAGAGAGACCCAGTACTTC; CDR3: CASSSGTSGRETQYF
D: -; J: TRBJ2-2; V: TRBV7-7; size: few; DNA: TGTGCTAGCAGACCGACAGCTTCCGGGGAGCTGTTTTTT; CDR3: CASRPTASGELFF
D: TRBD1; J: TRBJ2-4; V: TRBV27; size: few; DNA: TGTGCCAGCAGTCGGGACAGGGCCAAAAACATTCAGTACTTC; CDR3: CASSRDRAKNIQYF
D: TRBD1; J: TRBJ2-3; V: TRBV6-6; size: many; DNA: TGTGCCAGCAGTTCCAGACGGACAGGGGGCACAGATACGCAGTATTTT; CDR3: CASSSRRTGGTDTQYF
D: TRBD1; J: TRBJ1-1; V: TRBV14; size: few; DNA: TGTGCCAGCAGCTTCCCTTGGTTCCCAGGGGGGGACACTGAAGCTTTCTTT; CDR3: CASSFPWFPGGDTEAFF
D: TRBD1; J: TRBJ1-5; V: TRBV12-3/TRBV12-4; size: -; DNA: TGTGCCAGCAGCGACAGGGCTAAGGGCAATCAGCCCCAGCATTTT; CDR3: CASSDRAKGNQPQHF